The rows below give T cell receptor beta chains drawn from one sample of a study of blood T cell repertoires in COVID-19. Profiled with immunoSEQ multiplex PCR; TCRdb holds only in-frame clones, not every one. The profile shows roughly 220,000 clones, around 86% of them singletons. The specimen was peripheral blood. The source is a man in his sixties with acute or convalescent COVID-19. The CDR3 runs from the conserved cysteine through the conserved F or W. A D gene is named only where the DNA matches it firmly. Clone size is stated in some rows and not others, as once, few, many or a class when expanded.

TRBV4-3	TRBD1	TRBJ1-3	few	CASSQDWRQGANTIYF	TGCGCCAGCAGCCAAGACTGGAGACAGGGGGCAAACACCATATATTTT
TRBV18	TRBD2	TRBJ2-5	.	CASSPLRGDQLPWDF	TGTGCCAGCTCACCATTGCGGGGGGACCAACTCCCTTGGGACTTC
TRBV11-2	.	TRBJ2-1	.	CASSLLVYNEQFF	TGTGCCAGCAGCTTACTAGTGTACAATGAGCAGTTCTTC
TRBV2	.	TRBJ1-3	.	CASRREQSGNTIYF	TGTGCCAGCAGGCGAGAACAGTCCGGAAACACCATATATTTT
TRBV19	.	TRBJ1-2	.	CASSIDRRAWSYTF	TGTGCCAGTAGTATAGATCGGAGGGCATGGAGCTACACCTTC
TRBV19	.	TRBJ1-1	.	CASARVTNTEAFF	TGTGCCAGTGCTAGAGTTACCAACACTGAAGCTTTCTTT
TRBV7-9	TRBD1	TRBJ1-2	.	CASSLITGEYGYTF	TGTGCCAGCAGCTTAATTACAGGGGAGTATGGCTACACCTTC
TRBV7-2	TRBD2	TRBJ2-5	.	CASSSRLAGTETQYF	TGTGCCAGCAGCTCTAGACTAGCGGGGACAGAGACCCAGTACTTC
TRBV7-9	TRBD2	TRBJ2-2	.	CASSITTLTSGGPNTGELFF	TGTGCCAGCAGCATTACAACCCTGACTAGCGGGGGACCCAACACCGGGGAGCTGTTTTTT
TRBV6-5	.	TRBJ2-6	.	CASSYSFGGGANVLTF	TGTGCCAGCAGTTACTCTTTCGGGGGTGGGGCCAACGTCCTGACTTTC
TRBV28	TRBD2	TRBJ2-1	.	CASRAGGSYNEQFF	TGTGCCAGCAGGGCGGGGGGCTCCTACAATGAGCAGTTCTTC
TRBV10-1	.	TRBJ2-1	.	CASSESRQGGSGVQFF	TGCGCCAGCAGTGAGTCCCGGCAGGGGGGCTCTGGGGTGCAGTTCTTC
TRBV10-3	.	TRBJ1-3	many	CAISEPGGAGLLSGNTIYF	TGTGCCATCAGTGAGCCGGGGGGGGCAGGGCTTCTCTCTGGAAACACCATATATTTT
TRBV4-3	.	TRBJ2-7	.	CASSQYRTAIYEQYF	TGCGCCAGCAGCCAATACAGGACGGCTATCTACGAGCAGTACTTC
TRBV3-1/TRBV3-2	TRBD1	TRBJ1-1	few	CASSLAFPGQANTEAFF	TGTGCCAGCAGCCTTGCCTTCCCGGGACAGGCGAACACTGAAGCTTTCTTT
TRBV2	TRBD1	TRBJ1-2	few	CASSRQGNGYTF	TGTGCCAGCAGCCGACAGGGGAATGGCTACACCTTC
TRBV29-1	TRBD1	TRBJ1-2	.	CSGNDGAGGFGYTF	TGCAGCGGGAATGACGGCGCAGGGGGTTTTGGCTACACCTTC
TRBV11-2	.	TRBJ2-1	.	CASSPRTGSGSYNEQFF	TGTGCCAGCAGCCCCCGAACAGGGTCGGGATCCTACAATGAGCAGTTCTTC
TRBV5-4	TRBD1	TRBJ1-6	.	CASSLLQGALKNSPLHF	TGTGCCAGCAGCCTTCTCCAGGGGGCCCTTAAGAATTCACCCCTCCACTTT
TRBV11-3	.	TRBJ2-1	.	CASSLDRGSYNEQFF	TGTGCCAGCAGCTTAGACAGGGGCTCCTACAATGAGCAGTTCTTC
TRBV7-3	TRBD2	TRBJ2-2	.	CASSLTPAGGTGELFF	TGTGCCAGCAGCTTAACCCCAGCGGGGGGGACCGGGGAGCTGTTTTTT
TRBV5-5	TRBD1	TRBJ2-3	.	CASSLGQGSDTQYF	TGTGCCAGCAGCTTAGGACAGGGTTCAGATACGCAGTATTTT
TRBV5-1	.	TRBJ2-2	.	CASERVGPNTGELFF	TGCGCCAGCGAACGGGTGGGGCCGAACACCGGGGAGCTGTTTTTT
TRBV6-5	TRBD1	TRBJ1-6	.	CASRDRGLLNSPLHF	TGTGCCAGCAGGGACAGGGGGCTTCTTAATTCACCCCTCCACTTT
TRBV6-5	TRBD1	TRBJ2-7	.	CASSPGQGRQYF	TGTGCCAGCAGTCCGGGACAGGGAAGGCAGTACTTC
TRBV6-2/TRBV6-3	.	TRBJ1-1	.	CASSYEGGTEAFF	TGTGCCAGCAGTTACGAGGGAGGCACTGAAGCTTTCTTT
TRBV21-1	.	TRBJ2-5	.	CASSLPGQGVPQYF	TGTGCCAGCAGCTTACCGGGACAGGGGGTTCCCCAGTACTTC